This entry features one T cell receptor beta chain sequence. This clonotype showed up many times. Its cognate antigen has yet to be identified. Within one base of it there is no much larger clone, and no base qualities were kept. The CDR3 has 14 amino acids, counting the end cysteine and phenylalanine. Of all the DNA, just the CDR3 is kept, 42 bases in frame from base 1. Looking up the germline V gene yields CDR1 MDHEN and CDR2 SYDVKM. The junction shows trimming of 6 bases on V and 8 bases on J, and the gene matches do not reach 8 bases of it. This entry is derived from a study of T cells in Graves' hyperthyroidism and ophthalmopathy (dated by TCRdb to the late 2010s). In terms of the full investigation: Peripheral blood was sampled at the time of initial diagnosis, prior to any treatment. An independent validation cohort of fewer than 20 hyperthyroidism patients and roughly 16 patients who later progressed to ophthalmopathy tested prospective prediction of ophthalmopathy. In over five Graves' hyperthyroidism patients, the study also compared T-cell repertoires from thyroid tissue with T-cell repertoires from blood. For training and testing, the 80 to 100 patients in the discovery cohort were randomly divided in a 7:3 ratio. TCR V-J signatures able to tell the groups apart were searched for in a discovery cohort of 100 patients, of whom more than 40 had Graves' ophthalmopathy and roughly 58 had stable Graves' hyperthyroidism. The paper reports TCR Vbeta CDR3 sequencing of some 140 peripheral blood samples: approximately 43 ophthalmopathy, fewer than 85 hyperthyroidism and some 17 progressor patients. After sampling, hyperthyroidism patients received methimazole starting at 30 mg daily, and ophthalmopathy patients received high-dose intravenous methylprednisolone.

Broad study findings and their caveats: No statistical method was used to fix the sample size in advance, and group allocation was not hidden from the investigators. In validation, the model predicted progression to ophthalmopathy a median of about 6 months before onset, with approximately 71% sensitivity and around 76% specificity. Most expanded thyroid clonotypes (frequency above 0.001) were also detected in blood, a finding suggesting that blood repertoires may reflect thyroid immune responses. A 13 V-J signature model separated ophthalmopathy from stable hyperthyroidism, with approximately 87% sensitivity and approximately 81% specificity in cross-validation and 80%/75% in testing.

Graves' hyperthyroidism was defined as stable when no progression to ophthalmopathy occurred over 18 months of follow-up. Hyperthyroidism patients were newly diagnosed, had a disease duration of under 2 months, and were aged 18 to 65 years. Any patient with an uncontrolled infection, another autoimmune disease, pregnancy or lactation was excluded. Diagnoses were established on the basis of clinical symptoms, serum thyroxine and TRAb, thyroid ultrasound, and orbital computed tomography. PBMCs were isolated from about 9.2 ml of fresh peripheral blood by Ficoll-Paque density gradient centrifugation. Total RNA was extracted with Trizol reagent, and quality was checked on an Agilent 2100 Bioanalyzer. The TCR beta CDR3 regions were amplified from the RNA transcripts. A first-round RT-PCR of the TCR CDR3 used the HTBI primer set with the Qiagen OneStep RT-PCR kit. A second multiplex PCR round built the libraries, followed by size selection and purification. Paired-end sequencing of the libraries was performed with 100 bp reads on an Illumina HiSeq2000. The study's processing was this. Raw data were processed with SOAPnuke, discarding reads with adapters, uncalled bases, mean Phred below 15, or no exact constant-primer or identifier match. High-quality paired reads were merged with COPE v1.2.5, and unique nucleotide sequences were defined as clonotypes. MiTCR v1.1 was used to align clonotypes to the IMGT TRBV, TRBD and TRBJ reference segments. Analysis was restricted to V-J combinations with a frequency above 0.0001, which covered 99% to 99.2% of repertoires. The TCS score was defined as F50 (clonal expansion) divided by E x V (chaos), with BLOSUM62-based TCRdist calculated between CDR3 peptides within each V-J. Welch's t-statistics and random forest reduced roughly 500 V-J features to under 15, which were used in a naive Bayes classifier (R e1071). TCRdb trimmed the raw reads at Q25, called clones with MiXCR and kept productive beta chains. Under each unique CDR3 protein, matching rows form one entry showing the most common genes and DNA. The V and J calls were determined by TCRdb, not by the authors. Present in this sample are under 550,000 distinct CDR3 sequences, roughly 15% of which were seen just once. The biggest ten clones account for about 4.9% of the sample.

The sequence links TRBV28 to TRBJ1-4, with 8 bases matching TRBD1. The sequence came from a young woman with Graves' hyperthyroidism. The sequencing input was blood. The CDR3 corresponds to CASSRTGGGEKLFF. The DNA sequence is as follows: TGTGCCAGCAGCCGAACAGGGGGAGGAGAAAAACTGTTTTTT. The CDR3 plus the reference TRBV28 and TRBJ1-4 genes for the other parts give the full variable domain: DVKVTQSSRYLVKRTGEKVFLECVQDMDHENMFWYRQDPGLGLRLIYFSYDVKMKEKGDIPEGYSVSREKKERFSLILESASTNQTSMYLCASSRTGGGEKLFFGSGTQLSVL.